A single sample is the source of the 10 T cell receptor beta chains below, sequenced in a study of T cell repertoires in cytomegalovirus infection. TCRdb re-analysed the reads in MiXCR, keeping a single row per CDR3 protein. This table holds under 200,000 distinct CDR3 sequences, 20% to 25% found once. These receptors have no identified antigens. Sequenced here: CD8+ T cells from cultured PBMCs, sampled from culture after CMV antigen stimulation. Every receptor here comes from a human donor in good health (CMV status not recorded). Some clones in this sample may be carry-over from other donors' samples.

J is TRBJ2-7 and V is TRBV4-3, with 9 bases that match TRBD2. The germline CDR1 and CDR2 sequences are LGHNA and YSLEER. The J segment lost 5 bases and the V segment lost 0 bases, leaving 11 bases of the junction unmatched. There are 17 residues in the CDR3. The DNA of the CDR3 is TGCGCCAGCAGCCAAGATGTGGCGGGGGGGCAACGGCACGAGCAGTACTTC. Translation gives CASSQDVAGGQRHEQYF.

A few counts support this clonotype. The V gene is TRBV27, the J gene TRBJ2-2, with D tentatively TRBD1 or TRBD2 (7 bases each). The CDR3 has 14 amino acids. Germline V CDR1 and CDR2: MNHEY, SMNVEV (reference sequence). The V end was cut by 6 bases, the J end by 4 bases, with 12 bases between. The DNA for the CDR3 is TGTGCCAGCAGGGGGAGGGGGCCCACCGGGGAGCTGTTTTTT. It encodes CASRGRGPTGELFF.

This clonotype was seen only a few times. The chain joins TRBV7-2 to TRBJ2-1; D is perhaps TRBD1 (6 bases). CDR1 is SGHTA, CDR2 FQGNSA, per germline. The CDR3 runs to 15 residues. V was pared by 4 bases and J by 0 bases, with 10 bases between. CDR3 bases: TGTGCCAGCAGCTCCGGGACATCCTCCTACAATGAGCAGTTCTTC. This sequence encodes CASSSGTSSYNEQFF.

This clonotype showed up just a few times. The V call is TRBV7-9, the J call TRBJ2-1; the match to TRBD1 covers 8 bases. Per germline, CDR1 SEHNR and CDR2 FQNEAQ (reference sequence). This CDR3 comprises 16 residues. The V and J ends lost 5 bases and 2 bases, in that order; junction bases with no gene match: 8. The CDR3 protein is CASSPRQGRPYNEQFF. The CDR3 nucleotides read TGTGCCAGCAGCCCTCGACAGGGGAGGCCCTACAATGAGCAGTTCTTC. The full variable domain, in which reference TRBV7-9 and TRBJ2-1 provide the parts outside the CDR3, is DTGVSQNPRHKITKRGQNVTFRCDPISEHNRLYWYRQTLGQGPEFLTYFQNEAQLEKSRLLSDRFSAERPKGSFSTLEIQRTEQGDSAMYLCASSPRQGRPYNEQFFGPGTRLTVL.

This clonotype was detected a few times. The rearrangement uses TRBV27 and TRBJ1-6; perhaps TRBD1 as D (5 bases). V was cut by 4 bases and J by 8 bases, with 12 bases left in between. Germline CDR1 is MNHEY and CDR2 is SMNVEV (reference sequence). This CDR3 spans 14 amino acids. The CDR3 reads CASSSGLNYSPLHF. CDR3 DNA: TGTGCCAGCAGTTCAGGGTTGAATTATTCACCCCTCCACTTT.

The rearrangement links TRBV7-9 to TRBJ2-7; 9 nucleotides match TRBD1. Per germline, CDR1 SEHNR and CDR2 FQNEAQ (reference sequence). This CDR3 region has 14 residues. Germline trimming cut 3 bases from V and 7 bases from J; bases unmatched to any gene: 7. CDR3 sequence reads: CASSFRQGVGEQYF. Written as DNA, the CDR3 is TGTGCCAGCAGCTTTCGACAGGGGGTAGGGGAGCAGTACTTC. The entire variable domain, with the rest obtained from reference TRBV7-9 and TRBJ2-7, is as follows: DTGVSQNPRHKITKRGQNVTFRCDPISEHNRLYWYRQTLGQGPEFLTYFQNEAQLEKSRLLSDRFSAERPKGSFSTLEIQRTEQGDSAMYLCASSFRQGVGEQYFGPGTRLTVT.

This clonotype was seen more than once but under ten times. The genes are TRBV4-1 and TRBJ2-2, with 8 bases fitting TRBD1. The CDR3 covers 15 residues. Germline V CDR1 and CDR2: MGHRA, YSYEKL. J gave up 6 bases and V 5 bases, and 8 bases lay outside the gene matches. The CDR3 DNA is TGCGCCAGCAGCGGACAGGGAAGGAGGGCCGGGGAGCTGTTTTTT. Translated: CASSGQGRRAGELFF.

This clonotype was counted ten times or more. The gene calls are TRBV7-2 and TRBJ1-5; 8 bases agree with TRBD1. J was trimmed by 6 bases and V by 1 base; bases with no gene match: 5. CDR3 size: 15 residues. CDR1 and CDR2 from the germline V gene are SGHTA and FQGNSA. CDR3 DNA sequence: TGTGCCAGCAGCTTAGGGAGGACAGGGACTCAGCCCCAGCATTTT. Protein: CASSLGRTGTQPQHF. Supplemented by reference TRBV7-2 and TRBJ1-5, the full variable domain reads GAGVSQSPSNKVTEKGKDVELRCDPISGHTALYWYRQSLGQGLEFLIYFQGNSAPDKSGLPSDRFSAERTGGSVSTLTIQRTQQEDSAVYLCASSLGRTGTQPQHFGDGTRLSIL.

This clonotype was counted between two and nine times. J is TRBJ2-1 and V is TRBV7-2, with TRBD1 matching over 7 bases. Trimming at V came to 5 bases and at J to 4 bases, leaving 8 bases not matched to a gene. Germline V gene data show CDR1 as SGHTA and CDR2 as FQGNSA. The CDR3 spans 15 residues. The CDR3 bases are TGTGCCAGCAGCCGTAACAGGGGCAATTACAATGAGCAGTTCTTC. Protein sequence: CASSRNRGNYNEQFF.

This chain links TRBV7-2 with TRBJ1-1; 10 bases are a match to TRBD1. The CDR3 totals 21 residues. Germline CDR1 and CDR2: SGHTA and FQGNSA. J lost 5 bases, V lost 4 bases, and 25 bases had no gene match. The CDR3 bases are TGTGCCAGCAGCTCGATCTTCTTCAGAGTGACAGGGGGCGTGCGGGAGACTGAAGCTTTCTTT. It codes for CASSSIFFRVTGGVRETEAFF.